This T cell receptor beta chain was sequenced in a study of identifying expanded T cells in peripheral blood. Study-level results: Two-week clone count variance significantly increased as total template count grew. About 1.2 clones differed between technical replicates, versus around 15 and 18 over time.

Here immunoSEQ multiplex PCR was the method, and the copy in TCRdb shows in-frame clones only, minus some. This sample has approximately 110,000 clones, with 88% found just once. Germline loops: CDR1 MNHEY, CDR2 SVGAGI. The CDR3 is made up of 16 amino acids. Deletions cut 0 bases from V and 2 bases from J, with 13 bases between. As to this clone: Its antigen is unknown.

Material for sequencing was blood. The V gene is TRBV6-5, the J gene TRBJ2-5, with D possibly being TRBD1 (5 bases). The origin of this receptor is a person between 18 and 75 years old in good health. CDR3 in amino acids: CASSYSRPGKQETQYF. In DNA, the CDR3 is TGTGCCAGCAGTTACTCGAGGCCAGGGAAGCAAGAGACCCAGTACTTC.